This TCR beta chain was identified during a study of T cells after somatic rescue of genetic block. Using immunoSEQ multiplex PCR, the repertoire was profiled, and TCRdb retains in-frame clones only, with some absent. The sample has 10,000 to 15,000 clones, over 60% seen once. This CDR3 spans 13 amino acids. The germline V gene has CDR1 MNHEY and CDR2 SVGAGI. The ends were cut back, 9 bases at V and 1 base at J, with 12 bases in the middle. The receptor was isolated from a boy under 18. This sequence joins TRBV6-5 and TRBJ1-1, with a possible D match to TRBD1 (5 bases). Sequencing was performed on peripheral blood mononuclear cells (PBMCs). CDR3 DNA sequence: TGTGCCAGTTTGGACATATCGAACACTGAAGCTTTCTTT. Its protein is CASLDISNTEAFF.